These T cell receptor beta chains were read from a single sample in a study of blood T cell repertoires in COVID-19. Sequencing was performed with immunoSEQ multiplex PCR; in TCRdb, only in-frame clones are kept and a portion is missing. The sample includes about 300,000 clones, approximately 88% of them seen just once. The material sequenced was peripheral blood. Source of these receptors: a man aged 18 to 35 with active or convalescent COVID-19. Both conserved end residues are part of each CDR3. Each record gives: clone size, D gene, J gene, V gene, CDR3 protein, CDR3 DNA. The D gene is left open where the match is weak. Expanded clones get a size class; other rows say once, few or many, or leave the size out.

>.|.|TRBJ2-2|TRBV9
CASSGPSGTGELFF
TGTGCCAGCAGCGGTCCCTCCGGCACCGGGGAGCTGTTTTTT
>once|TRBD1|TRBJ1-5|TRBV27
CASRLGQGVGQPQHF
TGTGCCAGCAGATTGGGACAGGGAGTCGGTCAGCCCCAGCATTTT
>.|TRBD1|TRBJ1-2|TRBV5-1
CASSYDRGNYGYTF
TGCGCCAGCAGCTACGACAGGGGAAACTATGGCTACACCTTC
>many|TRBD1|TRBJ1-2|TRBV10-1
CASSFLRGLARVEDGYTF
TGCGCCAGCAGTTTTCTCAGGGGGCTAGCTCGGGTCGAGGATGGCTACACCTTC
>.|TRBD1|TRBJ2-5|TRBV5-3
CARSCLTGERFIETQYF
TGTGCCAGAAGCTGTTTAACAGGGGAGAGGTTTATCGAGACCCAGTACTTC
>.|.|TRBJ1-5|TRBV7-6
CASSDGDSYQPQHF
TGTGCCAGCAGCGACGGGGATTCGTATCAGCCCCAGCATTTT
>.|TRBD1|TRBJ1-4|TRBV28
CASSLPGQGREKLFF
TGTGCCAGCAGCCTACCGGGACAGGGGCGCGAAAAACTGTTTTTT
>once|.|TRBJ1-5|TRBV9
CASSVPSPGASINSNQPQHF
TGTGCCAGCAGCGTACCCAGCCCAGGGGCGTCCATTAATAGCAATCAGCCCCAGCATTTT
>.|TRBD1|TRBJ2-7|TRBV10-3
CASSGTGINEQYF
TGTGCCAGCTCCGGGACAGGGATTAACGAGCAGTACTTC
>.|.|TRBJ2-3|TRBV9
CASSVEGVPGSDTQYF
TGTGCCAGCAGCGTAGAGGGTGTGCCAGGGTCAGATACGCAGTATTTT
>.|.|TRBJ1-5|TRBV10-3
CAISESIDSNQPQHF
TGTGCCATCAGTGAGTCGATAGATAGCAATCAGCCCCAGCATTTT
>once|.|TRBJ1-3|TRBV25-1
CASSESRVTGNTIYF
TGTGCCAGCAGTGAATCGAGAGTAACCGGAAACACCATATATTTT
>.|TRBD1|TRBJ1-5|TRBV12-5
CASGPQGDRPQHF
TGTGCTAGTGGCCCCCAGGGGGACCGGCCCCAGCATTTT
>.|.|TRBJ2-3|TRBV25-1
CASTRRGKDTQYF
TGTGCCAGCACCCGCAGAGGGAAAGATACGCAGTATTTT
>.|.|TRBJ2-7|TRBV7-2
CASSLGWGGHPYEQYF
TGTGCCAGCAGCTTAGGCTGGGGGGGCCATCCGTACGAGCAGTACTTC
>.|.|TRBJ1-4|TRBV6-2/TRBV6-3
CASSNSQEKLFF
TGTGCCAGCAGTAACAGTCAAGAAAAACTGTTTTTT
>.|TRBD1|TRBJ2-3|TRBV11-2
CASSPRATGALAQYF
TGTGCCAGCAGCCCCAGGGCGACAGGGGCTCTGGCGCAGTATTTT
>.|.|TRBJ1-4|TRBV7-9
CASSLGGSGGRNEKLFF
TGTGCCAGCAGTCTGGGAGGGTCTGGGGGGCGGAATGAAAAACTGTTTTTT
>.|.|TRBJ2-6|TRBV11-2
CASSFTGVSGANVLTF
TGTGCCAGCAGCTTCACCGGGGTCTCTGGGGCCAACGTCCTGACTTTC
>once|TRBD2|TRBJ2-7|TRBV4-1
CASSQVPGGAGGAYEQYF
TGCGCCAGCAGCCAAGTCCCCGGTGGGGCGGGGGGGGCCTACGAGCAGTACTTC
>.|.|TRBJ1-5|TRBV2
CASSDRGWNQPQHF
TGTGCCAGCAGTGACCGGGGATGGAATCAGCCCCAGCATTTT
>.|.|TRBJ1-2|TRBV19
CASSSHSTNYGYTF
TGTGCCAGTAGTAGTCACAGCACTAACTATGGCTACACCTTC
>.|.|TRBJ2-1|TRBV19
CATAVASPFDEQFF
TGTGCCACCGCGGTGGCTAGTCCTTTCGATGAGCAGTTCTTC
>.|TRBD2|TRBJ2-3|TRBV4-3
CASSQASGDTQYF
TGCGCCAGCAGCCAAGCTAGCGGGGATACGCAGTATTTT
>.|TRBD2|TRBJ2-5|TRBV4-2
CASSQDNLAGGQETQYF
TGTGCCAGCAGCCAAGATAACCTAGCGGGAGGCCAAGAGACCCAGTACTTC
>few|.|TRBJ2-2|TRBV21-1
CASSKGPKCTGTSARWNTGELFF
TGTGCCAGCAGCAAAGGCCCAAAATGCACCGGGACTAGCGCCCGGTGGAACACCGGGGAGCTGTTTTTT
>.|TRBD1|TRBJ1-2|TRBV2
CASRAQGAVYYGYTF
TGTGCCAGCAGGGCCCAGGGGGCCGTTTACTATGGCTACACCTTC
>once|TRBD1|TRBJ1-6|TRBV6-5
CASSYRTGGVNSPLHF
TGTGCCAGCAGTTATAGGACAGGGGGAGTTAATTCACCCCTCCACTTT
>.|TRBD2|TRBJ2-3|TRBV7-8
CASSRGLAGGHVGTDTQYF
TGTGCCAGCAGCCGAGGACTAGCGGGGGGGCACGTGGGCACAGATACGCAGTATTTT
>.|.|TRBJ1-1|TRBV9
CASSVAGPNTEAFF
TGTGCCAGCAGCGTAGCAGGCCCGAACACTGAAGCTTTCTTT
>once|.|TRBJ2-5|TRBV7-6
CASSLKTEIQETQYF
TGTGCCAGCAGCTTAAAGACTGAGATTCAAGAGACCCAGTACTTC
>.|.|TRBJ1-2|TRBV18
CASSPPTGPSLFTYGYTF
TGTGCCAGCTCACCACCGACAGGTCCAAGTTTGTTTACTTATGGCTACACCTTC
>.|.|TRBJ1-2|TRBV9
CASSVGAGGYLDGYTF
TGTGCCAGCAGCGTAGGTGCGGGGGGATACTTGGATGGCTACACCTTC
>.|.|TRBJ2-3|TRBV7-2
CASSGGGAGTDTQYF
TGTGCCAGCAGTGGTGGGGGGGCCGGCACAGATACGCAGTATTTT
>.|.|TRBJ2-1|TRBV7-9
CASSPGNHNEQFF
TGTGCCAGCAGCCCCGGGAATCACAATGAGCAGTTCTTC
>.|TRBD2|TRBJ2-2|TRBV29-1
CSVELAGETGELFF
TGCAGCGTTGAACTAGCGGGGGAGACCGGGGAGCTGTTTTTT
>.|.|TRBJ1-6|TRBV6-5
CASSYAQAYSALHF
TGTGCCAGCAGTTATGCGCAGGCTTATAGTGCCCTCCACTTT
>.|TRBD1|TRBJ1-5|TRBV19
CASSIGTASNQPQHF
TGTGCCAGTAGTATCGGGACAGCAAGCAATCAGCCCCAGCATTTT
>.|TRBD2|TRBJ2-1|TRBV19
CASSPRGGTNNEQFF
TGTGCCAGTAGCCCCCGGGGGGGCACAAACAATGAGCAGTTCTTC
>.|TRBD1|TRBJ1-1|TRBV2
CASSEDIGGASEAFF
TGTGCCAGCAGTGAAGATATAGGGGGCGCCTCTGAAGCTTTCTTT
>.|TRBD1|TRBJ2-7|TRBV6-5
CASILGGTGQEQYF
TGTGCCAGCATCCTCGGCGGGACAGGTCAAGAGCAGTACTTC
>.|.|TRBJ1-1|TRBV6-2/TRBV6-3
CASSLPITVNTEAFF
TGTGCCAGCAGTCTCCCTATCACAGTGAACACTGAAGCTTTCTTT
>.|TRBD2|TRBJ2-5|TRBV7-2
CASSLAGSGGETQYF
TGTGCCAGCAGCTTAGCGGGCAGCGGGGGGGAGACCCAGTACTTC
>few|.|TRBJ1-5|TRBV4-3
CASSLHLRGYQPQHF
TGCGCCAGCAGCCTCCACCTCAGGGGTTATCAGCCCCAGCATTTT
>.|.|TRBJ2-5|TRBV29-1
CSVEGGRGAFQETQYF
TGCAGCGTTGAAGGGGGCAGGGGGGCCTTCCAAGAGACCCAGTACTTC
>.|TRBD1|TRBJ1-5|TRBV9
CASSVGGGQNQPQHF
TGTGCCAGCAGCGTAGGAGGGGGCCAGAATCAGCCCCAGCATTTT